This TCR beta chain was captured by sequencing in a study of blood T cell repertoires in COVID-19. The sample holds many counts of this clone. Data came from immunoSEQ multiplex PCR; TCRdb stores just in-frame clones and leaves some out. The sample holds roughly 180,000 clones, 80% to 90% seen once. The receptor was isolated from a man aged 65 to 85 with active or convalescent COVID-19. The sample taken for sequencing was peripheral blood.

DNA of the CDR3: TGTGCCAGCAGTCCCTCCGGACAGGGTATTCAGAATGAGCAGTTCTTC. Translation gives CASSPSGQGIQNEQFF. J is TRBJ2-1 and V is TRBV6-2 or TRBV6-3; TRBD1 matches at 8 bases. With V trimmed by 5 bases and J by 7 bases, 13 bases remained unmatched. Germline CDR1 and CDR2: MNHEY and SVGEGT. This CDR3 contains 16 residues.